This T cell receptor (beta chain) was recovered during a study of T cell responses to AZD1222 COVID-19 vaccine. Study outcomes and limitations: In a largely white British group with more females than males, clonal diversity was possibly underestimated. No repertoire was sampled before or during the peak T cell response, only after it.

This CDR3 is 15 amino acids long. The germline V gene encodes CDR1 SGHRS and CDR2 YFSETQ. V was pared by 2 bases and J by 1 base, with 12 bases between. Turning to this clone: The target antigen is unknown.

Using immunoSEQ multiplex PCR, the repertoire was profiled, and TCRdb retains in-frame clones only, with some absent. The sample shows 100,000 to 150,000 clones, about 90% of them seen only once. Sample: peripheral blood, taken on day 0 of AZD1222 vaccination. The TCR comes from an adult in good health. This rearrangement joins TRBV5-1 to TRBJ2-5; D may be TRBD1 (5 bases). The CDR3 DNA reads TGCGCCAGCAGCTTTGGGCAGGGTCTCCAAGAGACCCAGTACTTC. Amino acids: CASSFGQGLQETQYF.